This T cell receptor (beta chain) was sequenced in a study of T-cell reconstitution after alpha-beta-depleted transplantation in children. This CDR3 is built from 14 residues. In germline, CDR1 is SGHVS, CDR2 FQNEAQ. The V end was cut by 9 bases, the J end by 1 base, with 13 bases between. Many counts were recorded for this clonotype. Researchers prepared the TCRbeta library using unique molecular identifiers, the study reports. TCRdb ran MiXCR on the PCR reads and lists one entry per CDR3 protein. This table holds more than 550,000 distinct CDR3 sequences, about 10% found once. The sequencing here drew on PBMCs from the stem cell graft donor, taken from the stem cell graft. This receptor was identified in a human donor who donated a stem cell graft to a child with acute myeloid leukemia. The chain is built from TRBV7-8 and TRBJ2-1; possibly TRBD1 for D (6 bases). The CDR3 loop reads CASHGGLSYNEQFF. CDR3 DNA sequence: TGTGCCAGTCATGGGGGCTTATCCTACAATGAGCAGTTCTTC.